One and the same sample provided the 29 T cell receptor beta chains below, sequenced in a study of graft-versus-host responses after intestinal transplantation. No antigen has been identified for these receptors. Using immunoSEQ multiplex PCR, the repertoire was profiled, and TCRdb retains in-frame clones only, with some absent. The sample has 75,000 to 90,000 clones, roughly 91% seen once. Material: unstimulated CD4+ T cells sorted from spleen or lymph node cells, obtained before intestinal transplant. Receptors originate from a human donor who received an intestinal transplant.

The CDR3 region is CASRWFFGSAGTGELFF. The CDR3 DNA reads TGTGCCAGCAGGTGGTTCTTCGGCAGCGCGGGCACCGGGGAGCTGTTTTTT. The chain combines TRBV5-8 with TRBJ2-2, with a weak D call TRBD2 (5 bases). The V and J ends lost 5 bases and 4 bases respectively, with 21 bases between them. The CDR3 totals 17 residues. Per germline, CDR1 SGHTS and CDR2 YDEGEE.

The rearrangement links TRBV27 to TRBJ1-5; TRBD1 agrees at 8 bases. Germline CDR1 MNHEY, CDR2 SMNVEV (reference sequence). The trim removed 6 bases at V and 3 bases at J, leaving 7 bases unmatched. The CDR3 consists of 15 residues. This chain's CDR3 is CASRLTTGDNQPQHF. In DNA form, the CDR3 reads TGTGCCAGCAGACTTACGACAGGGGACAATCAGCCCCAGCATTTT.

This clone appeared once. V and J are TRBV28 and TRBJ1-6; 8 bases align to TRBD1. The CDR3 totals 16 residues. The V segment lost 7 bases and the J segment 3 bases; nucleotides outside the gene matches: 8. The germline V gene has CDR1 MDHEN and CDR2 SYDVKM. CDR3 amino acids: CASIGGDRLYNSPLHF. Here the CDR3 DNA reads TGTGCCAGCATCGGTGGGGACAGGCTCTATAATTCACCCCTCCACTTT.

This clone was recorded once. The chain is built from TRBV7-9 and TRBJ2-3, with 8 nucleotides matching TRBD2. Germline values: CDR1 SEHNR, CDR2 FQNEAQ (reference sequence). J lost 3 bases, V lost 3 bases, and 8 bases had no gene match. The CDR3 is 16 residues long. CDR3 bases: TGTGCCAGCAGCTTTAAACTAGCGGACTCTACAGATACGCAGTATTTT. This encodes CASSFKLADSTDTQYF.

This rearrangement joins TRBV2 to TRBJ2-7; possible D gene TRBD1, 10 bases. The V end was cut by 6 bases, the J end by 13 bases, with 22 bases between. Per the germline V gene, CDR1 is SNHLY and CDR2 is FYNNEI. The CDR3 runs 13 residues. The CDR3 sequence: CASSGTGAGGHYF. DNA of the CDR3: TGTGCCAGCAGCGGGACAGGGGCGGGGGGGCATTACTTC.

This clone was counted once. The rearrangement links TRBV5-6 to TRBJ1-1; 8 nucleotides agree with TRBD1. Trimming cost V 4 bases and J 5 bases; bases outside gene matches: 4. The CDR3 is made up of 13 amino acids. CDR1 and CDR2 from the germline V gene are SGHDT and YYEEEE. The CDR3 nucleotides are TGTGCCAGCAGCAAGGACAGGGATACTGAAGCTTTCTTT. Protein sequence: CASSKDRDTEAFF. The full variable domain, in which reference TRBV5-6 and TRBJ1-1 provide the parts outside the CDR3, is DAGVTQSPTHLIKTRGQQVTLRCSPKSGHDTVSWYQQALGQGPQFIFQYYEEEERQRGNFPDRFSGHQFPNYSSELNVNALLLGDSALYLCASSKDRDTEAFFGQGTRLTVV.

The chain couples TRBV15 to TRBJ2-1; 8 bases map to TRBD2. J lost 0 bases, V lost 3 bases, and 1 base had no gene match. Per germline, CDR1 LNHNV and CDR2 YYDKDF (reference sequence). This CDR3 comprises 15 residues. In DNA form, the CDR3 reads TGTGCCACCAGCAGCGGGACTAGCTCCTACAATGAGCAGTTCTTC. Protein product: CATSSGTSSYNEQFF.

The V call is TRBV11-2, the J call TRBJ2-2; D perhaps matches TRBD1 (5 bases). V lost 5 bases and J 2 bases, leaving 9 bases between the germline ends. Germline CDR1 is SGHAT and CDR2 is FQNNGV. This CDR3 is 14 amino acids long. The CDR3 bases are TGTGCCAGCAGCAAAGACAGCAACACCGGGGAGCTGTTTTTT. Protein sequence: CASSKDSNTGELFF.

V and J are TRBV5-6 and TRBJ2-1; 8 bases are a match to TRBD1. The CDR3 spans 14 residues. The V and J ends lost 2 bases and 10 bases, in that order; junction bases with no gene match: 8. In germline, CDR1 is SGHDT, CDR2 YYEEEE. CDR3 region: CASSFAQGALEQFF. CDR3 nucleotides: TGTGCCAGCAGCTTTGCCCAGGGGGCTTTGGAGCAGTTCTTC.

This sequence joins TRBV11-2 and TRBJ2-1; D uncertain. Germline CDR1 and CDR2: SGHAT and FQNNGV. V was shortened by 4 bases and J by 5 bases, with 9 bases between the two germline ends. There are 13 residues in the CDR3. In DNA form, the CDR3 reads TGTGCCAGCAGCTCTCTCCCCCACAATGAGCAGTTCTTC. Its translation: CASSSLPHNEQFF.

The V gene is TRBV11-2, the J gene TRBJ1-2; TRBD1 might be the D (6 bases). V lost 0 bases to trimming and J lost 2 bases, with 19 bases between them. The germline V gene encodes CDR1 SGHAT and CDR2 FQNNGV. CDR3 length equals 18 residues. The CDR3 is CASSLEGGTGGQNYGYTF. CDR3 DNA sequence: TGTGCCAGCAGCTTAGAAGGGGGTACGGGGGGCCAGAACTATGGCTACACCTTC.

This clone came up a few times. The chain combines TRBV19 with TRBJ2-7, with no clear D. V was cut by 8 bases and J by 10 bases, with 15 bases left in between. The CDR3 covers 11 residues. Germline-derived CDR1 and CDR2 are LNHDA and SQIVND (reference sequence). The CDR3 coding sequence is TGTGCCAGTCTTAACTCGAAGTCCCAGTACTTC. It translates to CASLNSKSQYF.

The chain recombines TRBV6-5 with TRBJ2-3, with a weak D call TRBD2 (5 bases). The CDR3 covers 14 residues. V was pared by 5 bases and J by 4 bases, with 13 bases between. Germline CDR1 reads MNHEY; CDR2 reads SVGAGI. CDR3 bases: TGTGCCAGCAGTCCGAGGGCACAAGCAGATACGCAGTATTTT. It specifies CASSPRAQADTQYF.

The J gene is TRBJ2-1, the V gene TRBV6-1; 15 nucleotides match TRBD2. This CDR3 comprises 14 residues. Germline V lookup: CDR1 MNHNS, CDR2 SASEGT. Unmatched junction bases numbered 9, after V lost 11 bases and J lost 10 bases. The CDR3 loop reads CAGAEGLAGGEQFF. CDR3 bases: TGTGCCGGAGCCGAGGGACTAGCGGGAGGAGAGCAGTTCTTC.

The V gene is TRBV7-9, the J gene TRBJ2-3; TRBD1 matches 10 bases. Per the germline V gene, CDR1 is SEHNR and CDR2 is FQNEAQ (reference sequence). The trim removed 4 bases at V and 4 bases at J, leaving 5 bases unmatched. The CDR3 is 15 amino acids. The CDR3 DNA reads TGTGCCAGCAGCTCCGGACAGGGGGTCGCAGATACGCAGTATTTT. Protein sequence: CASSSGQGVADTQYF.

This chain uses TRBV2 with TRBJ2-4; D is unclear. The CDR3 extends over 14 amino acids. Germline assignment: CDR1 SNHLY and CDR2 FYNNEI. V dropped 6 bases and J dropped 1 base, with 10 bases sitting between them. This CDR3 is CASRPREAKNIQYF. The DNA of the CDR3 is TGTGCCAGCAGACCCCGAGAGGCCAAAAACATTCAGTACTTC.

DNA for the CDR3: TGTGCCAGCAGCCACGAGGACAGCCCTGCCGAGCAGTACTTC. Amino acid sequence: CASSHEDSPAEQYF. This rearrangement joins TRBV4-2 to TRBJ2-7; D possibly corresponds to TRBD1 (6 bases). Germline V gene lookup returns CDR1 LGHNA and CDR2 YNFKEQ. V was clipped by 3 bases and J by 6 bases, with 15 bases between them. This CDR3 is built from 14 residues.

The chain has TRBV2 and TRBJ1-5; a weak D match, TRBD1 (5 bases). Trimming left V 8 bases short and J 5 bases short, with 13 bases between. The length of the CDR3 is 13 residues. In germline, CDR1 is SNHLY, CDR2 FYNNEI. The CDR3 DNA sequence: TGTGCCAGCTCGCCCCTACAGGATCAGCCCCAGCATTTT. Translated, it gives CASSPLQDQPQHF.

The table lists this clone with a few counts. CDR3 loop: CASRRGGVYYNEQFF. CDR3 DNA sequence: TGTGCCAGTAGAAGAGGGGGCGTCTACTACAATGAGCAGTTCTTC. The chain has TRBV19 and TRBJ2-1, with 7 bases aligning to TRBD1. CDR1 is LNHDA, CDR2 SQIVND, per germline (reference sequence). J gave up 3 bases and V 6 bases, and 8 bases lay outside the gene matches. This CDR3 comprises 15 residues.

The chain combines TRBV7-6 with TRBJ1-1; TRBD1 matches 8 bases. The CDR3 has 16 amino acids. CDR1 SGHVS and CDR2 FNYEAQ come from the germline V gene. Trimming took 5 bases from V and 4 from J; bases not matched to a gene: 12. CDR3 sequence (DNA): TGTGCCAGCAGCCAGTTAAACAGGGGGGTGGCCACTGAAGCTTTCTTT. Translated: CASSQLNRGVATEAFF.

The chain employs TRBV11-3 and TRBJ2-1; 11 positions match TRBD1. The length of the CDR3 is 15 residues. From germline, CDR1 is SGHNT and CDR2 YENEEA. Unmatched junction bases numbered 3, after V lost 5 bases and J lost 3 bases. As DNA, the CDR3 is TGTGCCAGCAGCCAGGGACAGGGGGGCTACAATGAGCAGTTCTTC. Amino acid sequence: CASSQGQGGYNEQFF. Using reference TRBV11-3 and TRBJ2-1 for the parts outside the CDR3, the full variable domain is EAGVVQSPRYKIIEKKQPVAFWCNPISGHNTLYWYLQNLGQGPELLIRYENEEAVDDSQLPKDRFSAERLKGVDSTLKIQPAELGDSAVYLCASSQGQGGYNEQFFGPGTRLTVL.

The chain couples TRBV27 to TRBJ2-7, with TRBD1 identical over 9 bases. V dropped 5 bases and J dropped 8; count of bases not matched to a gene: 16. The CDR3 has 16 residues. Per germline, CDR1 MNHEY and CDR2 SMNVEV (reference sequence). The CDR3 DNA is TGTGCCAGCAGTGAACCCCGCGGACAGGGGTTTGGTAAGCAGTACTTC. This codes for CASSEPRGQGFGKQYF.

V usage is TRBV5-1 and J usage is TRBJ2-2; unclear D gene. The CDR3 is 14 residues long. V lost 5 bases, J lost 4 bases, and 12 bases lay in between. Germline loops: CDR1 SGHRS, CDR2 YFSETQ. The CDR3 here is CASSFSGFTGELFF. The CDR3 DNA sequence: TGCGCCAGCAGTTTTTCCGGGTTCACCGGGGAGCTGTTTTTT.

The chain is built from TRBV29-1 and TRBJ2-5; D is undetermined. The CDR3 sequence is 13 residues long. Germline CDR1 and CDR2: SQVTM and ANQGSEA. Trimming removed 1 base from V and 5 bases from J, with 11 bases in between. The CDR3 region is CSVEARSRETQYF. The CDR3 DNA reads TGCAGCGTTGAAGCTAGGTCCCGGGAGACCCAGTACTTC.

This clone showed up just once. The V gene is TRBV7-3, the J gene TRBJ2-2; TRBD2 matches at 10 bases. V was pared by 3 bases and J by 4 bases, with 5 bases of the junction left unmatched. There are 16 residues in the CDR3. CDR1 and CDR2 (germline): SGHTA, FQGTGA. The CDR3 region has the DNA TGTGCCAGCAGCTTGTATAGCGGGAGGATCACCGGGGAGCTGTTTTTT. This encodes CASSLYSGRITGELFF.

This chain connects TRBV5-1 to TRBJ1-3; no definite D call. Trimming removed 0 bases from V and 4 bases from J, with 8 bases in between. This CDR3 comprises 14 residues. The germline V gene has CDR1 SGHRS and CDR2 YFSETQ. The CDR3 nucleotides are TGCGCCAGCAGCTTGGATGGAGCGGGAAACACCATATATTTT. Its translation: CASSLDGAGNTIYF.

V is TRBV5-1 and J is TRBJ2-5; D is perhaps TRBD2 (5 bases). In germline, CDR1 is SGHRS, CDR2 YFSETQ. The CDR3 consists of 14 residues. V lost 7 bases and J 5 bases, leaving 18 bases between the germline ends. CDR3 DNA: TGCGCCAGCCGTGGGAGCTACACCACCGAGACCCAGTACTTC. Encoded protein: CASRGSYTTETQYF.

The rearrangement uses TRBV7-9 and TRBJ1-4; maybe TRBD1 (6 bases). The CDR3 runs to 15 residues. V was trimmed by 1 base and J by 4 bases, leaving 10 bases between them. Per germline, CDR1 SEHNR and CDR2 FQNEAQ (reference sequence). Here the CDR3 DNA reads TGTGCCAGCAGCTTAGGGGGGCCACTTAATGAAAAACTGTTTTTT. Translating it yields CASSLGGPLNEKLFF.

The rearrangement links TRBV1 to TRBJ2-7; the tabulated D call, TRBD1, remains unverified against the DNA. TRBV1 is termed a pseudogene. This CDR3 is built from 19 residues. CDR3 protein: CTSSQEGTETGDCSYEQYF. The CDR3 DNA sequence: TGCACCAGCAGCCAAGAGGGAACGGAGACAGGGGATTGCTCCTACGAGCAGTACTTC.